The 27 T cell receptor beta chains in this list originate from one sample, sequenced in a study of tumor and adjacent non-tumor tissue in lung cancer. RNA was extracted from bulk tissue without any cell sorting. A modified ARM-PCR protocol with three rounds of nested PCR amplified TCRbeta. TCRdb used MiXCR to reprocess the multiplex PCR reads, holding one entry per CDR3 protein. Among over 100,000 distinct CDR3 sequences listed, about 75% were seen once. The sequencing input was lung tumor tissue. Source of these receptors: a woman aged 55-70 years with non-small cell lung cancer.

The rearrangement uses TRBV5-5 and TRBJ1-1; a possible D gene is TRBD1 (5 bases). In germline, CDR1 is SGHKS, CDR2 YYEKEE (reference sequence). The CDR3 runs to 14 residues. Trimming took 5 bases from V and 4 from J, leaving 15 bases between them. DNA of the CDR3: TGTGCCAGCAGACCGGTAGGGGCGCGCACTGAAGCTTTCTTT. It encodes CASRPVGARTEAFF.

For the CDR3, the DNA is TGTGCCAGCGGCGACCGGGGAAAACCGTACAATGAGCAGTTCTTC. Amino acid sequence: CASGDRGKPYNEQFF. The chain links TRBV6-6 to TRBJ2-1, with TRBD2 as a possible D gene (5 bases). V was trimmed by 8 bases and J by 4 bases, leaving 18 bases between them. This CDR3 has 15 residues. CDR1 is MNHNY and CDR2 is SVGAGI in the germline V gene (reference sequence).

With respect to this clonotype: The junction and the germline gene differ at one end; a read error may be behind it. The rearrangement links TRBV11-3 to TRBJ1-2; D call uncertain. The CDR3 is 13 amino acids. The V gene's germline CDR1 is SGHNT and CDR2 YENEEA. The CDR3 sequence: CASSPTLKTGSNF. The CDR3 nucleotides read TGTGCCAGCAGCCCAACCTTAAAAACCGGGAGCAACTTC.

J is TRBJ1-6 and V is TRBV5-4, with D perhaps matching TRBD1 (5 bases). The CDR3 totals 12 residues. CDR1 is SGHNT, CDR2 YYREEE, per germline (reference sequence). The germline V and J ends were trimmed by 9 bases and 9 bases, with 13 bases remaining between them. CDR3 amino acids: CANRYSGSPLHF. CDR3 in DNA: TGTGCCAACAGGTATAGCGGTTCACCCCTCCACTTT.

In regard to this clonotype: No conserved phenylalanine or tryptophan is present at the end of the CDR3, so a read error is the likely explanation. The chain employs TRBV6-2 or TRBV6-3 and TRBJ1-5; 9 nucleotides match TRBD1. V lost 8 bases and J lost 5; bases outside the gene matches: 7. This CDR3 is 14 amino acids long. Germline loops: CDR1 MNHEY, CDR2 SVGEGT. CDR3 DNA: TGTGCCAGCGGGACAGGGTGCAGCTATCAGCCCCAGCATTAT. Protein sequence: CASGTGCSYQPQHY.

This clonotype appeared a few times. A much larger clone differs by one base, so this may be a read error. V usage is TRBV10-3 and J usage is TRBJ1-2; D might be TRBD1 (6 bases). Per germline, CDR1 ENHRY and CDR2 SYGVKD. The CDR3 length is 14 residues. V shed 9 bases and J shed 1 base, with 15 bases lying between them. Here the CDR3 reads CAIGTWTNNYGYTF. The CDR3 nucleotides are TGTGCCATAGGGACATGGACCAATAACTATGGCTACACCTTC.

Regarding this clonotype: This may stem from a read error, because a much larger clone lies one nucleotide away. The CDR3 sequence: CASSFGGRSSGANVLNF. CDR3 nucleotide sequence: TGTGCCAGCAGCTTCGGGGGGCGCAGCTCTGGGGCCAACGTCCTGAATTTC. The V and J genes are TRBV5-4 and TRBJ2-6, with TRBD2 as a possible D gene (7 bases). CDR1 and CDR2 (germline): SGHNT, YYREEE (reference sequence). The CDR3 length is 17 residues.

This clonotype has a count of ten or more. The rearrangement joins TRBV5-6 to TRBJ1-5; perhaps TRBD1 as D (5 bases). CDR3 length equals 17 residues. Looked up from germline, CDR1 is SGHDT and CDR2 is YYEEEE. V was clipped by 2 bases and J by 4 bases, with 19 bases between them. CDR3 DNA: TGTGCCAGCAGCTTAAACCCTGGCGAGGGGCCAAATCAGCCCCAGCATTTT. Protein: CASSLNPGEGPNQPQHF.

This clonotype was seen many times. The genes are TRBV5-8 and TRBJ1-1; TRBD1 agrees at 9 bases. J was trimmed by 4 bases and V by 1 base; bases with no gene match: 5. Germline loops: CDR1 SGHTS, CDR2 YDEGEE. The CDR3 runs to 15 residues. The CDR3 DNA sequence: TGTGCCAGCAGCTTGAGGGGACAGGGCACCACTGAAGCTTTCTTT. Translating gives CASSLRGQGTTEAFF.

Concerning this clonotype itself: The junction shows a germline mismatch at one end, possibly a read error. J is TRBJ2-7 and V is TRBV5-1, with D unclear. This CDR3 has 14 amino acids. Germline V gene data show CDR1 as SGHRS and CDR2 as YFSETQ. The chain's CDR3 is CASSLGSPPYEHYF. The CDR3 DNA follows: TGCGCCAGCAGCTTGGGCAGCCCGCCCTACGAGCATTACTTC. The entire variable domain, with the rest obtained from reference TRBV5-1 and TRBJ2-7, is as follows: KAGVTQTPRYLIKTRGQQVTLSCSPISGHRSVSWYQQTPGQGLQFLFEYFSETQRNKGNFPGRFSGRQFSNSRSEMNVSTLELGDSALYLCASSLGSPPYEHYFGPGTRLTVT.

This clonotype was observed many times. This chain joins TRBV10-3 and TRBJ2-3; no clear D. CDR3 length: 13 amino acids. Germline V CDR1 and CDR2: ENHRY, SYGVKD. V gave up 6 bases and J gave up 2 bases, with 9 bases separating them. CDR3 sequence reads: CAIRDGYTDTQYF. The CDR3 DNA sequence: TGTGCCATCAGGGACGGGTACACAGATACGCAGTATTTT.

Worth noting for this clonotype: A much larger clone sits a single nucleotide away, making a read error possible. The CDR3 carries no conserved terminal phenylalanine or tryptophan, so it likely arises from a read error. This chain connects TRBV6-2 or TRBV6-3 to TRBJ2-3; 9 bases agree with TRBD1. Germline trimming cut 4 bases from V and 5 bases from J; bases unmatched to any gene: 7. CDR3 length: 15 residues. CDR1 is MNHEY and CDR2 is SVGEGT in the germline V gene. CDR3 bases: TGTGCCAGCAGTTCACAGGGGGCGCGAGGAGATACGCAGTATTAT. It yields the protein CASSSQGARGDTQYY.

Of note for this clonotype: One end of the junction is discordant with germline, which a read error may explain. The V and J genes are TRBV4-1 and TRBJ2-3, with D perhaps TRBD1 or TRBD2 (5 bases each). The CDR3 totals 12 residues. The germline gives CDR1 MGHRA, CDR2 YSYEKL. CDR3 sequence: CSSSQDGGTQYF. The CDR3, as DNA: TGCTCCAGCAGCCAAGATGGGGGTACGCAGTATTTC.

This clonotype was found once. One base away lies a much larger clone, so this may be a sequencing read error. V is TRBV29-1 and J is TRBJ2-5, with 11 bases identical to TRBD1. Germline assignment: CDR1 SQVTM and CDR2 ANQGSEA. This CDR3 contains 13 residues. The CDR3 loop reads CSAYSGQGATQCF. DNA for the CDR3: TGCAGCGCTTACTCCGGACAGGGGGCGACCCAGTGCTTC.

This clonotype was counted at least ten times. A much larger clone lies one base from this, so it may be a read error. No conserved phenylalanine or tryptophan ends this CDR3, so it is likely a read error. The J gene is TRBJ2-3, the V gene TRBV11-2; 7 positions agree with TRBD2. Germline V CDR1 and CDR2: SGHAT, FQNNGV. CDR3 length: 15 amino acids. Trimming at V came to 2 bases and at J to 3 bases, leaving 5 bases not matched to a gene. The CDR3 coding sequence is TGTGCCAGCAGCTTAAGGAACGGGAGGACAGATACGCAGTATTCT. Translating it yields CASSLRNGRTDTQYS.

Ten or more counts support this clonotype. The V and J genes are TRBV4-2 and TRBJ2-2; the D call may be TRBD1 or TRBD2 (5 bases each). CDR1 is LGHNA, CDR2 YNFKEQ, per germline. This CDR3 comprises 17 residues. V was trimmed by 5 bases and J by 2 bases, leaving 18 bases between them. CDR3 DNA: TGTGCCAGCAGCTCGCAACAACCGGGGACCAACACCGGGGAGCTGTTTTTT. Encoded protein: CASSSQQPGTNTGELFF.

As regards this clonotype: Sequence at one end of the junction differs from germline and may be a read error. The gene calls are TRBV4-2 and TRBJ2-7; 7 bases align to TRBD2. The CDR3 consists of 15 residues. Germline CDR1 LGHNA, CDR2 YNFKEQ. CDR3 DNA: TGTGCCAACAGCCAAGCGGCTAGCGGACACTACGAGCAATACTTC. Encoded protein: CANSQAASGHYEQYF.

The chain links TRBV12-3 or TRBV12-4 to TRBJ2-5; 7 bases are shared with TRBD2. The CDR3 contains 15 residues. Losses at the gene ends were 5 bases for V and 11 bases for J; bases not matched to a gene: 17. CDR3 region: CASSHDGGSGERQYF. The CDR3 DNA reads TGTGCCAGCAGTCACGACGGCGGGAGTGGGGAGAGACAGTACTTC.

With respect to this clonotype: At one end the junction does not follow the germline gene, possibly because of a read error. The chain has TRBV5-4 and TRBJ2-2; D not resolved. CDR1 is SGHNT and CDR2 is YYREEE in the germline V gene (reference sequence). CDR3 length equals 13 residues. The CDR3 DNA reads as TGTGCCAGCAGCTTGGACAGCACCAGGGAGCTGTTTTTT. As protein: CASSLDSTRELFF.

A word on this clonotype: Lacking the conserved final phenylalanine or tryptophan, this CDR3 likely reflects a read error. This chain joins TRBV11-3 and TRBJ1-4; D gene ambiguous. The CDR3 contains 12 residues. Germline CDR1 SGHNT, CDR2 YENEEA. DNA of the CDR3: TGTGCAAGCAGCCTCGAGTCGGAAAAACTGTTTCTT. Translated: CASSLESEKLFL.

With respect to this clonotype: A junction end diverges from the germline sequence, so it may reflect a read error. This chain joins TRBV11-2 and TRBJ2-5; TRBD1 matches at 11 bases. The CDR3 is 15 amino acids. In germline, CDR1 is SGHAT, CDR2 FQNNGV. The CDR3 nucleotides are TGTACCAGCAGCTCGACGGGGACAGGGGGAGGGACCCAGTACTTC. Amino acids: CTSSSTGTGGGTQYF.

With regard to this clonotype: In this CDR3 the conserved last residue, phenylalanine or tryptophan, is missing, so a read error is likely. The gene calls are TRBV29-1 and TRBJ2-5, with D maybe TRBD1 (6 bases). This CDR3 is built from 14 residues. Trimming pared 3 bases from V and 7 bases from J, leaving 18 bases between. The germline CDR1 and CDR2 sequences are SQVTM and ANQGSEA. The CDR3 nucleotides read TGCAGCGTTGACTCACAGGGTTTTCTAGGGACCCAGTACTTA. Its protein product is CSVDSQGFLGTQYL.

Comments on this clonotype: Since no conserved phenylalanine or tryptophan closes the CDR3, a read error is the likely cause. The gene calls are TRBV14 and TRBJ2-1, with 8 bases aligning to TRBD1. The germline V gene has CDR1 SGHDN and CDR2 FVKESK. V gave up 7 bases and J gave up 9 bases; unmatched junction bases: 8. The CDR3 length is 13 residues. The CDR3 coding sequence is TGTGCCAGCAACTTGGACAGGGATGGTGAGCAGTTCCTC. Translating it yields CASNLDRDGEQFL.

As concerns this clonotype: An end of the junction does not agree with germline; a read error may underlie this. The chain employs TRBV4-3 and TRBJ2-1; TRBD1 matches at 7 bases. The CDR3 length is 15 residues. Germline loops: CDR1 LGHNA, CDR2 YSLEER. CDR3 nucleotide sequence: TGCGCCAGTAGCCAAGATGGGATAGGGGGCACTGAGCAGTTCTTC. Translated, it gives CASSQDGIGGTEQFF.

In the case of this clonotype: At one of its ends the junction is not consistent with the germline gene, which may arise from a read error. The chain has TRBV15 and TRBJ2-2; D may be TRBD2 (5 bases). CDR3 size: 17 residues. Germline lookup yields CDR1 LNHNV and CDR2 YYDKDF (reference sequence). DNA for the CDR3: TGTGCCACCAGCAGAGATAGACGGCAGACGAGGGCCGGGGTGCTGTTTTTT. The encoded protein is CATSRDRRQTRAGVLFF.

V is TRBV29-1 and J is TRBJ1-2; D unresolved. Germline V gives CDR1 SQVTM, CDR2 ANQGSEA. CDR3 size: 13 residues. The ends were cut back, 4 bases at V and 8 bases at J, with 17 bases in the middle. The CDR3 DNA is TGCAGCGTTGGGAAGGAGATTTTTGAAGGCTACACCTTC. Its translation: CSVGKEIFEGYTF.

The chain couples TRBV11-2 to TRBJ2-1; D not resolved. The CDR3 contains 16 residues. Per germline, CDR1 SGHAT and CDR2 FQNNGV. Trimming took off 3 bases at V and 7 bases at J, with 19 bases between the two ends. The CDR3 here is CASSFNPCDQQNEQFF. The CDR3 DNA reads as TGTGCCAGCAGCTTTAATCCATGCGATCAGCAGAATGAGCAGTTCTTC.